The 5 T cell receptor beta chains below were found in one sample sequenced in a study of blood T cell repertoires in COVID-19. TCRdb's table, derived via immunoSEQ multiplex PCR, lists solely in-frame clones and lacks some. This sample has 150,000 to 200,000 clones, with approximately 86% found just once. The sample taken for sequencing was peripheral blood. The receptors were sampled from a man in his sixties or seventies with active or convalescent COVID-19.

This clone showed up just once. V usage is TRBV2 and J usage is TRBJ2-2; tentatively, D is TRBD1 (6 bases). There are 14 residues in the CDR3. CDR1 and CDR2 from the germline V gene are SNHLY and FYNNEI. The ends were cut back, 7 bases at V and 6 bases at J, with 15 bases in the middle. The CDR3 loop is CASNIKGVSGELFF. The CDR3 nucleotides read TGTGCCAGCAATATTAAGGGGGTTTCCGGGGAGCTGTTTTTT.

The chain is built from TRBV6-5 and TRBJ2-7; 9 bases are a match to TRBD1. The junction had 9 bases not matched to a gene; V was cut back by 5 bases and J by 4 bases. The CDR3 extends over 15 amino acids. Germline V CDR1 and CDR2: MNHEY, SVGAGI. The CDR3 reads CASSPGTGYRYEQYF. As DNA, the CDR3 is TGTGCCAGCAGTCCCGGGACAGGGTATCGGTACGAGCAGTACTTC.

This chain connects TRBV5-1 to TRBJ2-1, with 12 bases that match TRBD2. V was pared by 4 bases and J by 3 bases, with 5 bases of the junction left unmatched. CDR3 length: 16 amino acids. Germline CDR1 SGHRS, CDR2 YFSETQ. CDR3 residues: CASSPGTSGFYNEQFF. CDR3 bases: TGCGCCAGCAGCCCGGGGACTAGCGGGTTCTACAATGAGCAGTTCTTC. The full variable domain, rest sourced from reference TRBV5-1 and TRBJ2-1, is KAGVTQTPRYLIKTRGQQVTLSCSPISGHRSVSWYQQTPGQGLQFLFEYFSETQRNKGNFPGRFSGRQFSNSRSEMNVSTLELGDSALYLCASSPGTSGFYNEQFFGPGTRLTVL.

This clone was seen just once. The chain combines TRBV6-2 or TRBV6-3 with TRBJ2-1; 10 nucleotides line up with TRBD1. Germline V gene sequence: CDR1 MNHEY, CDR2 SVGEGT. The trim removed 5 bases at V and 4 bases at J, leaving 5 bases unmatched. This CDR3 spans 15 amino acids. CDR3 sequence reads: CASSPTGGLYNEQFF. As DNA, the CDR3 is TGTGCCAGCAGTCCGACAGGGGGCTTGTACAATGAGCAGTTCTTC.

This chain joins TRBV18 and TRBJ2-5; 8 bases fit TRBD2. The CDR3 extends over 16 amino acids. Trimming at V came to 6 bases and at J to 2 bases, leaving 11 bases not matched to a gene. Per germline, CDR1 KGHSH and CDR2 LQKENI. The CDR3, as DNA: TGTGCCAGCTCCCTGCCGTCCGGGAGGGGTCAAGAGACCCAGTACTTC. Translating gives CASSLPSGRGQETQYF.